This T cell receptor beta chain was observed in a study of blood T cell repertoires in COVID-19. Study in general: Samples came from the United States, Italy and Spain, spanning acute and convalescent COVID-19. PBMCs, B-cell-depleted T cells, or T cells provided the cDNA or gDNA that made up the material.

Germline values: CDR1 SGHRS, CDR2 YFSETQ. The V end lost 4 bases, the J end lost 5 bases, and 17 bases lay between the germline ends. This CDR3 comprises 15 residues. Authors' analysis steps: It was from reference gene primer amplification that nucleated cell counts were estimated. Assay used: immunoSEQ multiplex PCR; TCRdb lists only in-frame clones, some missing. V and J calls and clone size are as listed in that table; D and trimming were resolved from the DNA. In the table there are more than 150,000 clones, around 80% of which are singletons. The chain combines TRBV5-1 with TRBJ2-3; possibly TRBD2 for D (7 bases). This clonotype was sampled from a woman aged 80 or over with active or convalescent COVID-19. What was sequenced was peripheral blood. Here the CDR3 reads CASSPGGLTIDTQYF. CDR3 coding DNA: TGCGCCAGCAGCCCGGGGGGCCTTACAATAGATACGCAGTATTTT.